This passage covers 19 T cell receptor beta chains from one sample sequenced in a study of T-cell reconstitution after alpha-beta-depleted transplantation in children. Preparation of the TCRbeta library used unique molecular identifiers. MiXCR, applied by TCRdb to the PCR reads, yields one record per CDR3 protein. The table includes 350,000 to 500,000 distinct CDR3 sequences, approximately 41% detected once. The sequencing here drew on PBMCs, taken before TCRalphabeta/CD19-depleted stem cell transplant. These receptors were collected from a girl aged 2 to 9 with aplastic anemia, due to receive a stem cell transplant.

This clonotype was recorded once. V gene TRBV20-1 combines with J gene TRBJ2-7; D not certain. Germline V gene sequence: CDR1 DFQATT, CDR2 SNEGSKA (reference sequence). Between the trimmed V and J ends, which lost 0 bases and 5 bases, there was a span of 8 bases. This CDR3 region has 12 residues. The CDR3 DNA is TGCAGTGCTAGAGAAAGTAGCCACGAGCAGTACTTC. It specifies CSARESSHEQYF.

This clonotype was observed a few times. This rearrangement joins TRBV6-1 to TRBJ1-2, with D tentatively TRBD1 (6 bases). The CDR3 totals 13 residues. Germline CDR1 reads MNHNS; CDR2 reads SASEGT. V gave up 6 bases and J gave up 5 bases, with 13 bases separating them. This chain's CDR3 is CASSERTDYGYTF. The CDR3 DNA reads as TGTGCCAGCAGCGAACGGACAGATTATGGCTACACCTTC.

The V gene is TRBV4-1, the J gene TRBJ1-5, with D uncertain. Trimming took 3 bases from V and 4 from J, leaving 10 bases between them. CDR3 length: 14 residues. Germline V gene sequence: CDR1 MGHRA, CDR2 YSYEKL. This chain's CDR3 is CASSQPRDNQPQHF. CDR3 nucleotide sequence: TGCGCCAGCAGCCAGCCGAGAGATAATCAGCCCCAGCATTTT.

V gene TRBV16 combines with J gene TRBJ1-1, with D possibly matching TRBD1 (5 bases). Germline CDR1 KGHSY, CDR2 FQNENV. V dropped 0 bases and J dropped 3 bases, with 11 bases sitting between them. The CDR3 consists of 15 residues. The CDR3 DNA reads TGTGCCAGCAGCCAATCGTCAGGGAGGGACACTGAAGCTTTCTTT. Translating gives CASSQSSGRDTEAFF. Looking up the rest from reference TRBV16 and TRBJ1-1 gives the full variable domain: GEEVAQTPKHLVRGEGQKAKLYCAPIKGHSYVFWYQQVLKNEFKFLISFQNENVFDETGMPKERFSAKCLPNSPCSLEIQATKLEDSAVYFCASSQSSGRDTEAFFGQGTRLTVV.

V and J are TRBV5-1 and TRBJ1-3; D not certain. The germline V gene has CDR1 SGHRS and CDR2 YFSETQ. Trimming removed 5 bases from V and 2 bases from J, with 8 bases in between. The CDR3 spans 13 residues. The CDR3: CASRPDPGNTIYF. For the CDR3, the DNA is TGCGCCAGCAGGCCAGATCCTGGAAACACCATATATTTT.

The V and J genes are TRBV29-1 and TRBJ2-1; 9 bases are a match to TRBD2. This CDR3 region has 13 residues. After removal of 6 bases from V and 2 bases from J, the junction contained 2 bases not matched to a gene. Germline CDR1 SQVTM, CDR2 ANQGSEA. CDR3 in DNA: TGCAGCGTCCGCGGGGGGGCCTACAATGAGCAGTTCTTC. Its translation is CSVRGGAYNEQFF.

CDR3 amino acids: CASRSTHQDEQFF. The CDR3 DNA sequence: TGTGCCAGTCGGTCAACTCATCAGGATGAGCAGTTCTTC. V usage is TRBV19 and J usage is TRBJ2-1; D not certain. Germline values: CDR1 LNHDA, CDR2 SQIVND (reference sequence). Trimming removed 8 bases from V and 8 bases from J, with 16 bases in between. The CDR3 is 13 amino acids.

J is TRBJ1-3 and V is TRBV6-1, with TRBD1 as a possible D gene (5 bases). Germline CDR1 is MNHNS and CDR2 is SASEGT. The CDR3 has 15 amino acids. Trimming shortened V by 6 bases and J by 0 bases, and 12 bases separated the two germline ends. Here the CDR3 DNA reads TGTGCCAGCAGGCCCCCGGGGGGCTCTGGAAACACCATATATTTT. This translates into CASRPPGGSGNTIYF.

This clonotype turned up a few times. The V gene is TRBV5-6, the J gene TRBJ2-2, with D maybe TRBD2 (6 bases). Germline V lookup: CDR1 SGHDT, CDR2 YYEEEE. V shed 2 bases and J shed 3 bases, with 20 bases lying between them. The CDR3 has 18 residues. The CDR3 protein is CASSLVVRGASDTGELFF. The CDR3 coding sequence is TGTGCCAGCAGCTTAGTTGTGCGGGGAGCCAGTGACACCGGGGAGCTGTTTTTT.

This chain uses TRBV20-1 with TRBJ2-7, with TRBD2 matching 9 bases. The germline V gene encodes CDR1 DFQATT and CDR2 SNEGSKA (reference sequence). V lost 0 bases to trimming and J lost 2 bases; unmatched junction nucleotides: 5. The length of the CDR3 is 15 residues. Written as DNA, the CDR3 is TGCAGTGCTAGAGATCGACTAGCGGAACCCTACGAGCAGTACTTC. This encodes CSARDRLAEPYEQYF.

A word on this clonotype: An end of the junction does not agree with germline; a read error may underlie this. The chain couples TRBV20-1 to TRBJ2-7; 7 bases are shared with TRBD1. Germline V CDR1 and CDR2: DFQATT, SNEGSKA (reference sequence). The CDR3 runs to 19 residues. The CDR3 DNA reads TGCTGTGCTAGAGATCCCCAACCGACCTCGACAGGGATATCCTACGAGCAGTACTTC. It yields the protein CCARDPQPTSTGISYEQYF.

The table lists this clonotype with many counts. The chain links TRBV10-3 to TRBJ2-3; 15 bases agree with TRBD2. The trim removed 3 bases at V and 5 bases at J, leaving 3 bases unmatched. Germline V lookup: CDR1 ENHRY, CDR2 SYGVKD. The CDR3 spans 16 residues. Written as DNA, the CDR3 is TGTGCCATCAGTGATGGACTAGCGGGAGGGCTAGATACGCAGTATTTT. Its protein product is CAISDGLAGGLDTQYF.

The rearrangement uses TRBV12-3 or TRBV12-4 and TRBJ2-1, with 13 nucleotides matching TRBD2. This CDR3 spans 19 amino acids. V gave up 5 bases and J gave up 6 bases; unmatched junction bases: 16. CDR3 nucleotide sequence: TGTGCCAGCAGTATCTCGAGGACTAGCGGGAGTCGCTGGTTCAATGAGCAGTTCTTC. This gives the protein CASSISRTSGSRWFNEQFF.

The rearrangement joins TRBV7-6 to TRBJ2-1; 7 bases are a match to TRBD1. The V gene end was trimmed by 4 bases and the J gene end by 6 bases; junction bases not matched to a gene: 6. Germline-derived CDR1 and CDR2 are SGHVS and FNYEAQ. The CDR3 runs 14 residues. The CDR3 region has the DNA TGTGCCAGCAGCTGGGGACAGATAGCCAATGAGCAGTTCTTC. The encoded protein is CASSWGQIANEQFF.

On this clonotype: A read error may produce the germline difference seen at one junction end. This chain uses TRBV6-1 with TRBJ1-2; weak D call: TRBD1 (5 bases). CDR1 is MNHNS, CDR2 SASEGT, per germline. This CDR3 has 14 residues. The chain's CDR3 is CASSENRRGYGHTF. The CDR3 region has the DNA TGTGCCAGCAGTGAAAACAGGAGGGGCTATGGCCACACCTTC.

The gene calls are TRBV4-3 and TRBJ2-1; 8 bases map to TRBD2. This CDR3 is built from 16 residues. The germline V gene encodes CDR1 LGHNA and CDR2 YSLEER. Trimming cost V 0 bases and J 8 bases; bases outside gene matches: 9. The CDR3 reads CASSQESITGRDEQFF. The CDR3 nucleotides read TGCGCCAGCAGCCAAGAATCAATAACCGGGAGGGATGAGCAGTTCTTC.

J is TRBJ2-3 and V is TRBV7-6; a weak D match, TRBD1 (5 bases). Germline V gene data show CDR1 as SGHVS and CDR2 as FNYEAQ. The V gene lost 1 base and the J gene lost 2 bases, with 13 bases spanning the gap. CDR3 length: 16 amino acids. In DNA form, the CDR3 reads TGTGCCAGCAGCTTAGGGGGCACGGCTGACACAGATACGCAGTATTTT. Its protein product is CASSLGGTADTDTQYF.

This clonotype appeared a single time. The rearrangement joins TRBV2 to TRBJ1-5; 8 positions match TRBD1. V lost 5 bases, J lost 5 bases, and 14 bases stayed unmatched. The CDR3 length is 17 residues. CDR1 and CDR2 from the germline V gene are SNHLY and FYNNEI. The CDR3 bases are TGTGCCAGCAGTCCCTCTTGGACCGACAGGGGAGATCAGCCCCAGCATTTT. This encodes CASSPSWTDRGDQPQHF.

The chain has TRBV20-1 and TRBJ2-2; TRBD2 agrees at 11 bases. V lost 6 bases and J lost 4; bases outside the gene matches: 4. This CDR3 comprises 14 residues. Germline CDR1 reads DFQATT; CDR2 reads SNEGSKA (reference sequence). The CDR3, as DNA: TGCAGTGCGTTAGCGGGGGGGCCCACCGGGGAGCTGTTTTTT. It yields the protein CSALAGGPTGELFF.